This T cell receptor (beta chain) was identified in a study of beta chain features in type 1 diabetes (dated by TCRdb to between 2017 and 2018). In terms of the full investigation: No differences in mean age, gender distribution, total cell number or subset yield were found between patients and healthy donors. Regulatory and stem cell-like memory subsets were isolated from only 8 patients and 8 healthy donors, whereas naive and central memory subsets came from all 30 or so donors. A total of some 100,000,000 sorted cells were examined across all samples, and a strong correlation was observed between cell number per subset and RNA yield. In the study, TCRB repertoires of sorted circulating CD4+ T cell subsets from recently diagnosed type 1 diabetes patients were compared with those of matched healthy donors.

This clone was counted only a few times. The antigen this receptor binds is unknown. It has no much larger one-base neighbor in the sample; base qualities were not kept. The entire isolated RNA was reverse transcribed using the High Capacity cDNA Reverse Transcription Kit, and thus expressed TCRB transcripts were sequenced. Naive, central memory and regulatory T cell samples underwent deep immunoSEQ sequencing, averaging about 3.5 million total reads per sample. After sorted cells were lysed in RLT buffer, RNA was extracted with DNase-treated RNeasy Micro or Mini kits, with the choice depending on cell number. To prevent cross-contamination, every cell subset was processed on its own, while patient and healthy donor samples were processed together. The immunoSEQ multiplex PCR was used to amplify TCRB sequences from cDNA, yielding 87-bp fragments that span the CDR3 region. Sequencing of the amplicons was done on the Illumina HiSeq platform. On the authors' methods: PCR bias was corrected computationally using synthetic template baselines, and reads within Hamming distance 2 were collapsed, with unmergeable singletons discarded. Reads were aligned against IMGT so that V, D and J genes, CDR3 length and insertions or deletions at six rearrangement sites could be assigned. Within each subset, clonotype counts were normalized to sorted cell number, and only after that were true diversity and Gini coefficients computed with the tcR R package. Repertoire sharing was quantified using the overlap coefficient calculated on TCRB nucleotide sequences. What TCRdb holds here is the immuneACCESS table cut down to in-frame rearrangements. Part of the clones is not present; checked against another copy, under half of the missing clones reflect an unresolved V gene, and the others are unexplained. Clonal size and the V and J genes are those of that table, whereas D and trimming came from the DNA. This sample holds roughly 180,000 clones; roughly an eighth were observed only once. 0.62% of the sample rests with the top ten.

A single peripheral blood draw of about 116 mL on average was collected from each donor into heparinised tubes. Naive, central memory, regulatory and stem cell-like memory CD4+ T cells were sorted on a BD FACSAria II using a panel including CD45RO, CCR7, CD25, CD127, CD95 and CD27. A purity above 95% was achieved for all sorted populations. Right away, PBMCs were isolated by Lymphoprep density gradient centrifugation and were stained directly, with no culture step. So that batch effects would be minimized, each experiment stained and sorted samples in pairs, pairing one healthy donor with one patient. The research as a whole found: Naive, central memory and regulatory TCRB repertoires appeared more similar among patients than among healthy donors. A moderate but significant shortening of TCRB CDR3 length was observed in type 1 diabetes patients in all four CD4+ subsets. Fewer insertions and more nucleotide deletions at VDJ recombination sites were observed in patients with type 1 diabetes, implying thymic rearrangement abnormalities. Shorter templates might be favored by PCR, yet because patient and control samples were amplified and corrected together, any such skew would affect both groups equally. Because cDNA was sequenced instead of genomic DNA, highly expressing activated cells could be over-represented, though the groups showed no difference in activation or CD3 levels. Because small numbers of individuals were included in the HLA sub-analyses, any influence of HLA type on TCRB rearrangement was left unresolved.

This TCR was recovered from a woman between 18 and 29 years old in good health. The sample consisted of central memory CD4+ T cells from blood.

This receptor has the CDR3 CAWSEQGTEQYF. The DNA reads TGTGCCTGGAGTGAACAGGGAACAGAGCAGTACTTC. The chain couples TRBV30 to TRBJ2-7, and perhaps TRBD1 as D gene, on 6 matching bases. CDR1 is given as GTSNPN and CDR2 as SVGIG, both from the germline V gene (reference sequence). From its cysteine to its phenylalanine, the CDR3 spans 12 amino acids. Only the CDR3 portion is preserved as DNA: 36 bases, with reading frame beginning at the first base. V is pared back by 1 base and J by 7 bases, with 11 bases lying between the germline termini.